The clone carrying this TCR beta chain was recorded only once. Its antigen is unknown. The repertoire was sequenced with immunoSEQ multiplex PCR; TCRdb's copy has only in-frame clones and lacks some. Of about 59,000 clones listed, 80% to 95% are singletons. The record originates from a study of OX40 agonist ivuxolimab in advanced cancers. Study findings and constraints: Researchers did not determine the expanded peripheral T cells' antigen specificity.

Germline V CDR1 and CDR2: SGDLS, YYNGEE. Trimming took 3 bases from V and 6 from J, leaving 16 bases between them. The CDR3 extends over 15 amino acids. The sequencing here drew on CD4+ or CD8+ T cells sorted from blood, taken in a trial of the OX40 agonist ivuxolimab. The receptor was derived from an adult with an advanced solid tumor such as melanoma, head and neck, liver or kidney cancer. This chain links TRBV9 with TRBJ2-1; D not certain. The CDR3 sequence is CASSATNALSNEQFF. The CDR3 DNA reads TGTGCCAGCAGCGCGACAAACGCCCTTTCCAATGAGCAGTTCTTC.